A single T cell receptor beta chain is shown here with its context. Its antigen is not known. The sample is drawn from a study of shared clonotypes between healthy human individuals. Study in general: Researchers assigned three CD4 naive, three CD4 memory, two CD8 naive and one CD8 memory plate to each donor. Notes on the study in general: A small donor pool kept down the genetic and exposure-history diversity that was represented. On the whole, naive subsets had larger estimated richness than memory subsets had.

Trimming took 4 bases from V and 0 from J; bases not matched to a gene: 7. The CDR3 loop spans 18 amino acids. The germline gives CDR1 ENHRY, CDR2 SYGVKD. Generated by immunoSEQ multiplex PCR, the TCRdb table keeps only in-frame clones and is missing some. Of around 700,000 clones listed, around 92% are singletons. CD8 cells classed as naive were CD45RO-negative and positively selected for CCR7, excluding terminally differentiated effector memory CD45RA+ cells. This chain connects TRBV10-3 to TRBJ2-1; 12 bases align to TRBD2. The sequenced sample consisted of naive CD8+ T cells sorted from blood. This TCR was sampled from a man between 25 and 39 years old in good health. In DNA, the CDR3 is TGTGCCATCAGTGCCCCTAGCGGGAGGGCGTTCTCCTACAATGAGCAGTTCTTC. It encodes CAISAPSGRAFSYNEQFF.